The clone carrying this TCR beta chain came up once. Antigen specificity is unknown. Produced via immunoSEQ multiplex PCR; TCRdb's table is partial and in-frame only. Of 2,000 to 3,000 clones listed, about four fifths are singletons. This sample was taken from a study of immune cell composition in non-small cell lung cancer. Study-wide results and caveats: Adenocarcinomas with higher top tumour-associated clone frequency had more reactive TILs.

In germline, CDR1 is SGHRS, CDR2 YFSETQ. The germline V and J ends were trimmed by 7 bases and 2 bases, with 11 bases remaining between them. This CDR3 region has 13 residues. This TCR came from a human donor with non-small cell lung cancer. The chain uses TRBV5-1 and TRBJ2-3; D is ambiguous. Source material: lung tumor tissue. The CDR3 coding sequence is TGCGCCAGCTCTCAAGCTGTCACAGATACGCAGTATTTT. This gives the protein CASSQAVTDTQYF.